The rows below give T cell receptor beta chains drawn from one sample of a study of T cell changes during pregnancy in multiple sclerosis. Sequenced by immunoSEQ multiplex PCR; TCRdb stores in-frame clones only, minus some. Among approximately 30,000 clones listed, roughly 89% were seen once. This sample comprised CD8+ T cells from peripheral blood mononuclear cells, obtained before pregnancy. The receptors shown here come from a female donor with multiple sclerosis, enrolled in a pregnancy study. CDR3s include the opening cysteine and the closing phenylalanine or tryptophan. D genes are given only for firm matches. Only part of the rows carry a size: once, few, many, or a class if the clone is expanded.

J gene | V gene | clone size | D gene | CDR3 DNA | CDR3 protein
TRBJ1-5 | TRBV6-1 | NA | TRBD1 | TGTGCCAGCAGTGAATTTACTGGGACAGGGAACCAGCCCCAGCATTTT | CASSEFTGTGNQPQHF
TRBJ2-7 | TRBV19 | NA | TRBD2 | TGTGCCAGTTCGGCCCTCGGCGGGACTAGCGGCTCCTACGAGCAGTACTTC | CASSALGGTSGSYEQYF
TRBJ2-2 | TRBV7-9 | NA | TRBD2 | TGTGCCAGCACCCCCCGCGGGCGGGAGAGCACCGGGGAGCTGTTTTTT | CASTPRGRESTGELFF
TRBJ2-1 | TRBV7-9 | NA | TRBD2 | TGTGCCAGCAGCTTAGGGGGACTAGCGGCCATCAATGAGCAGTTCTTC | CASSLGGLAAINEQFF
TRBJ2-1 | TRBV15 | NA | TRBD2 | TGTGCCACCAGCCGCCCCGGGACTAGGACCTACAATGAGCAGTTCTTC | CATSRPGTRTYNEQFF
TRBJ2-1 | TRBV9 | once | NA | TGTGCCAGCAGCGTAGGAGGGTGGGCCTACAATGAGCAGTTCTTC | CASSVGGWAYNEQFF
TRBJ2-7 | TRBV27 | few | NA | TGTGCCAGCAGTTTTGGGGGCACCCACGAGCAGTACTTC | CASSFGGTHEQYF
TRBJ1-1 | TRBV2 | NA | TRBD1 | TGTGCCAGCAGTGAAGGGGACAGGGGGACCGAGGGAGCTTTCTTT | CASSEGDRGTEGAFF
TRBJ2-5 | TRBV11-3 | NA | TRBD1 | TGTGCCAGCAGCTCGAGGGACAGACAAGAGACCCAGTACTTC | CASSSRDRQETQYF
TRBJ2-1 | TRBV9 | NA | NA | TGTGCCAGCAGCGTAAACGGGGAGCCCTACAATGAGCAGTTCTTC | CASSVNGEPYNEQFF